Below are 29 T cell receptor beta chains sequenced from a single sample in a study of Ad26.COV2.S vaccination and SARS-CoV-2 variants. Treatment noted: some 20 received Ad26.COV2.S at low or high dose, single or two shots; several received placebo; per-sample allocation not given. Collection of the samples took place on day 63 after the first injection of vaccine or placebo. Profiling relied on immunoSEQ multiplex PCR, and the TCRdb table lists in-frame clones only, not all of them. The table records 200,000 to 300,000 clones, around 89% of them present only once. The sample consisted of peripheral blood, taken in a trial of Ad26.COV2.S vaccine versus placebo. The receptors derive from a person aged 18-60 years who received the Ad26.COV2.S COVID-19 vaccine or a placebo.

The chain has TRBV4-1 and TRBJ2-1, with D possibly matching TRBD2 (5 bases). Germline V lookup: CDR1 MGHRA, CDR2 YSYEKL. This CDR3 is 15 amino acids long. V lost 4 bases and J lost 4, with 14 bases in between. The CDR3 DNA follows: TGCGCCAGCAGCCCGACCCCGGGGTCTTACAATGAGCAGTTCTTC. As protein: CASSPTPGSYNEQFF.

V usage is TRBV10-3 and J usage is TRBJ2-3; D uncertain. Germline loops: CDR1 ENHRY, CDR2 SYGVKD. The ends were cut back, 7 bases at V and 1 base at J, with 18 bases in the middle. The CDR3 is made up of 16 amino acids. The DNA for the CDR3 is TGTGCCATCAAGCATGGACGTCCTGAGGGCACAGATACGCAGTATTTT. Translation gives CAIKHGRPEGTDTQYF.

This clone showed up just once. The chain has TRBV9 and TRBJ2-7, with D perhaps TRBD1 (6 bases). The CDR3 covers 14 residues. Germline assignment: CDR1 SGDLS and CDR2 YYNGEE. The V end lost 2 bases, the J end lost 3 bases, and 12 bases lay between the germline ends. CDR3 in DNA: TGTGCCAGCAGCGTTACCCAGGGGAACTACGAGCAGTACTTC. It translates to CASSVTQGNYEQYF.

The chain combines TRBV10-2 with TRBJ1-6, with TRBD1 matching over 7 bases. The germline gives CDR1 WSHSY, CDR2 SAAADI. The CDR3 consists of 15 residues. V lost 4 bases, J lost 6 bases, and 6 bases stayed unmatched. The CDR3 nucleotides read TGCGCCAGCAGTGTCGAAGGACAGGCTAATTCACCCCTCCACTTT. Amino acid sequence: CASSVEGQANSPLHF.

The chain recombines TRBV6-6 with TRBJ2-7; perhaps TRBD2 as D (5 bases). The CDR3 sequence is 15 residues long. Germline CDR1 is MNHNY and CDR2 is SVGAGI (reference sequence). V gave up 7 bases and J gave up 0 bases, with 16 bases separating them. The CDR3 sequence is CASIPKRGSSYEQYF. CDR3 coding DNA: TGTGCCAGCATCCCAAAGAGAGGGAGCTCCTACGAGCAGTACTTC.

The chain is built from TRBV7-9 and TRBJ1-1, with D maybe TRBD1 (5 bases). V was trimmed by 1 base and J by 2 bases, leaving 8 bases between them. The CDR3 is 14 amino acids. The germline V gene encodes CDR1 SEHNR and CDR2 FQNEAQ (reference sequence). The CDR3, as DNA: TGTGCCAGCAGCTTAGGTAGGGGTAACACTGAAGCTTTCTTT. It codes for CASSLGRGNTEAFF.

The V call is TRBV7-8, the J call TRBJ2-7; tentative D call: TRBD1 (6 bases). Germline assignment: CDR1 SGHVS and CDR2 FQNEAQ. The CDR3 covers 14 residues. The germline V and J ends were trimmed by 2 bases and 0 bases, with 8 bases remaining between them. CDR3: CASSLSRGSYEQYF. CDR3 nucleotide sequence: TGTGCCAGCAGCTTATCCAGGGGCTCCTACGAGCAGTACTTC.

The rearrangement uses TRBV19 and TRBJ2-2; TRBD2 matches 7 bases. Germline trimming cut 6 bases from V and 3 bases from J; bases unmatched to any gene: 13. This CDR3 comprises 17 residues. Germline-derived CDR1 and CDR2 are LNHDA and SQIVND (reference sequence). The CDR3 DNA reads as TGTGCCAGTAGGGACCCGAGGAGCGGGGACCACACCGGGGAGCTGTTTTTT. It specifies CASRDPRSGDHTGELFF.

The chain is built from TRBV28 and TRBJ2-3; 8 nucleotides align to TRBD1. The V segment lost 6 bases and the J segment 1 base; nucleotides outside the gene matches: 6. The CDR3 has 15 residues. In germline, CDR1 is MDHEN, CDR2 SYDVKM. CDR3 amino acids: CASRPGGAGTDTQYF. The DNA for the CDR3 is TGTGCCAGCAGACCAGGGGGCGCCGGCACAGATACGCAGTATTTT.

This clone has only one observation. The chain has TRBV18 and TRBJ2-7; 7 bases align to TRBD2. The length of the CDR3 is 19 residues. Losses at the gene ends were 1 base for V and 0 bases for J; bases not matched to a gene: 15. Germline assignment: CDR1 KGHSH and CDR2 LQKENI. As DNA, the CDR3 is TGTGCCAGCTCACCACGAACAGGAAGCTTCCGGGAGGTCTCCTACGAGCAGTACTTC. Its protein is CASSPRTGSFREVSYEQYF.

This chain's CDR3 is CASSYELAGVRTYEQYF. The CDR3 nucleotides are TGTGCCAGCAGTTACGAACTAGCGGGAGTAAGGACCTACGAGCAGTACTTC. J is TRBJ2-7 and V is TRBV28, with TRBD2 matching over 11 bases. The CDR3 has 17 residues. J lost 2 bases, V lost 4 bases, and 10 bases had no gene match. Germline V gene lookup returns CDR1 MDHEN and CDR2 SYDVKM.

The V call is TRBV7-2, the J call TRBJ2-2; D is perhaps TRBD1 or TRBD2 (6 bases each). This CDR3 contains 16 residues. Germline V gives CDR1 SGHTA, CDR2 FQGNSA. The ends were cut back, 7 bases at V and 4 bases at J, with 19 bases in the middle. The CDR3 DNA follows: TGTGCCAGCACCTCCCCAAGGGGGGCGGGCACCGGGGAGCTGTTTTTT. It is translated as CASTSPRGAGTGELFF.

This chain connects TRBV7-3 to TRBJ2-7; 8 nucleotides agree with TRBD1. CDR3 length: 13 amino acids. Looked up from germline, CDR1 is SGHTA and CDR2 is FQGTGA. The V segment lost 2 bases and the J segment 6 bases; nucleotides outside the gene matches: 3. As DNA, the CDR3 is TGTGCCAGCAGCTTAGGACAGGGCACCGAGCAGTACTTC. Translated, it gives CASSLGQGTEQYF.

V usage is TRBV7-2 and J usage is TRBJ1-6; 9 bases match TRBD1. With V trimmed by 3 bases and J by 10 bases, 7 bases remained unmatched. Germline V gives CDR1 SGHTA, CDR2 FQGNSA. The CDR3 loop spans 15 amino acids. CDR3 in DNA: TGTGCCAGCAGCTTTAAGGGACAGGGACGGTCACCCCTCCACTTT. Its translation is CASSFKGQGRSPLHF.

The genes are TRBV11-2 and TRBJ2-5; D is unresolved. Germline values: CDR1 SGHAT, CDR2 FQNNGV. Trimming shortened V by 3 bases and J by 0 bases, and 11 bases separated the two germline ends. This CDR3 has 15 residues. This CDR3 is CASSFLGTNQETQYF. CDR3 in DNA: TGTGCCAGCAGCTTCCTGGGCACAAACCAAGAGACCCAGTACTTC.

In regard to this clone: Germline is not matched at one junction end, which may reflect a read error. The chain is built from TRBV7-8 and TRBJ1-2, with D perhaps matching TRBD1 (6 bases). The CDR3 length is 13 residues. Germline assignment: CDR1 SGHVS and CDR2 FQNEAQ. The CDR3 DNA sequence: TGTGCCAGCAGCATCCGGGACAACTCTGGCTACACCTTC. This encodes CASSIRDNSGYTF.

The V call is TRBV11-2, the J call TRBJ1-2, with D possibly being TRBD1 (5 bases). This CDR3 contains 17 residues. The germline gives CDR1 SGHAT, CDR2 FQNNGV. V lost 4 bases, J lost 0 bases, and 18 bases lay in between. The CDR3 sequence is CASSSLTGTQANYGYTF. The CDR3 DNA reads as TGTGCCAGCAGCTCGCTTACCGGGACCCAAGCTAACTATGGCTACACCTTC. Based on the CDR3 plus reference TRBV11-2 and TRBJ1-2, the full variable domain is EAGVAQSPRYKIIEKRQSVAFWCNPISGHATLYWYQQILGQGPKLLIQFQNNGVVDDSQLPKDRFSAERLKGVDSTLKIQPAKLEDSAVYLCASSSLTGTQANYGYTFGSGTRLTVV.

This clone appeared once. This chain uses TRBV6-5 with TRBJ1-4, with 7 bases aligning to TRBD1. Trimming took 2 bases from V and 7 from J; bases not matched to a gene: 7. CDR3 length equals 15 residues. Germline V gene sequence: CDR1 MNHEY, CDR2 SVGAGI. The CDR3: CASSYARGGFEKLFF. In DNA form, the CDR3 reads TGTGCCAGCAGTTACGCCAGGGGGGGATTTGAAAAACTGTTTTTT.

The rearrangement uses TRBV19 and TRBJ2-7; D is unclear. The CDR3 is 12 residues long. Trimming removed 5 bases from V and 7 bases from J, with 12 bases in between. Germline values: CDR1 LNHDA, CDR2 SQIVND (reference sequence). The DNA of the CDR3 is TGTGCCAGTAGTGACCAGTGGCTTGAGCAGTACTTC. Residues: CASSDQWLEQYF.

The rearrangement uses TRBV19 and TRBJ2-3, with 12 positions matching TRBD2. The CDR3 spans 16 residues. Germline V lookup: CDR1 LNHDA, CDR2 SQIVND (reference sequence). V shed 4 bases, J shed 2 bases, and the junction held 4 bases outside the gene matches. The CDR3 bases are TGTGCCAGTAGTACCCGGACTAGCGGGGACACAGATACGCAGTATTTT. Encoded protein: CASSTRTSGDTDTQYF.

The chain has TRBV28 and TRBJ2-3, with 7 bases fitting TRBD1. This CDR3 is built from 18 residues. J was trimmed by 6 bases and V by 5 bases; bases with no gene match: 20. CDR1 and CDR2 (germline): MDHEN, SYDVKM. CDR3 residues: CASSPPATGVVFLDTQYF. For the CDR3, the DNA is TGTGCCAGCAGTCCCCCGGCCACAGGGGTCGTTTTTCTCGATACGCAGTATTTT.

The chain joins TRBV7-6 to TRBJ2-3; 9 bases match TRBD2. Germline CDR1 SGHVS, CDR2 FNYEAQ. This CDR3 contains 16 residues. V lost 5 bases to trimming and J lost 10 bases; unmatched junction nucleotides: 16. The CDR3 is CASSSHSGSSTIAQYF. CDR3 DNA sequence: TGTGCCAGCAGCAGTCATAGCGGGAGTTCGACTATTGCGCAGTATTTT.

The CDR3 spells CASSFPSDTQYF. CDR3 in DNA: TGTGCCAGCAGTTTCCCGTCAGATACGCAGTATTTT. The V gene is TRBV12-3 or TRBV12-4, the J gene TRBJ2-3; D ambiguous. Trimming removed 3 bases at V and 4 bases at J, with 5 bases between. The CDR3 is 12 residues long.

V gene TRBV12-3 or TRBV12-4 combines with J gene TRBJ1-3; D uncertain. This CDR3 comprises 11 residues. Trimming took off 6 bases at V and 6 bases at J, with 6 bases between the two ends. In DNA form, the CDR3 reads TGTGCCAGCAGCCCCCAAAACACCATATATTTT. Protein: CASSPQNTIYF.

The V and J genes are TRBV28 and TRBJ2-3; 12 bases are a match to TRBD1. The germline gives CDR1 MDHEN, CDR2 SYDVKM. Losses at the gene ends were 4 bases for V and 2 bases for J; bases not matched to a gene: 16. There are 20 residues in the CDR3. CDR3 DNA sequence: TGTGCCAGCAGTTACCCCTCGGGGGACAGGGGGCCATTGGCCACAGATACGCAGTATTTT. Its protein is CASSYPSGDRGPLATDTQYF.

This clone has a handful of counts. The V gene is TRBV6-6, the J gene TRBJ2-6, with a tentative D call TRBD1 (7 bases). The CDR3 runs to 16 residues. Per germline, CDR1 MNHNY and CDR2 SVGAGI (reference sequence). V lost 6 bases and J 4 bases, leaving 16 bases between the germline ends. CDR3 amino acids: CASRGGQDLGANVLTF. The CDR3 DNA is TGTGCCAGCAGGGGAGGACAGGACCTAGGGGCCAACGTCCTGACTTTC.

This rearrangement joins TRBV6-2 or TRBV6-3 to TRBJ2-5; D gene unclear. Trimming took 4 bases from V and 6 from J, leaving 9 bases between them. The CDR3 runs 12 residues. Germline CDR1 reads MNHEY; CDR2 reads SVGEGT. The CDR3 protein is CASSFDTKTQYF. The CDR3 bases are TGTGCCAGCAGTTTCGACACCAAGACCCAGTACTTC.

This sequence joins TRBV7-9 and TRBJ2-7; tentatively, D is TRBD1 or TRBD2 (5 bases each). Germline CDR1 SEHNR, CDR2 FQNEAQ (reference sequence). With 0 bases removed from V and 5 bases from J, the gap between germline ends came to 8 bases. CDR3 length: 13 residues. The CDR3 sequence is CASSLALGDEQYF. The CDR3 region has the DNA TGTGCCAGCAGCTTAGCGCTGGGGGACGAGCAGTACTTC.

This chain joins TRBV4-3 and TRBJ2-3; TRBD2 is a possible D gene (6 bases). Looked up from germline, CDR1 is LGHNA and CDR2 is YSLEER. Trimming removed 1 base from V and 8 bases from J, with 19 bases in between. The CDR3 has 16 residues. The CDR3, as DNA: TGCGCCAGCAGCCAAGTGGGCGTGCCTGCGGAGGGTACGCAGTATTTT. This translates into CASSQVGVPAEGTQYF.